This TCR beta chain was sequenced in a study of T cell responses to AZD1222 COVID-19 vaccine. V shed 8 bases and J shed 1 base, with 14 bases lying between them. There are 13 residues in the CDR3. CDR1 and CDR2 from the germline V gene are SQVTM and ANQGSEA. General study findings and limits: Clonal diversity was possibly underestimated; the donors were predominantly white British and more often female. Spike regions recognized by vaccine-associated CD4 TCRs spanned the protein, led by 160-218 and 743-854.

The data were produced by immunoSEQ multiplex PCR, yet TCRdb's version contains in-frame clones alone and is incomplete. Here the sample spans roughly 100,000 clones, more than 75% being singletons. This clone has only one observation. Its specificity is unknown. The sample in question was peripheral blood, obtained on day 0 of AZD1222 vaccination. This chain joins TRBV29-1 and TRBJ1-1; unclear D gene. The sequence derives from an adult in good health. The CDR3 sequence: CSFYGYANTEAFF. DNA of the CDR3: TGCAGCTTTTACGGGTATGCGAACACTGAAGCTTTCTTT.